Listed below are T cell receptor beta chains from one sample, sequenced in a study of blood T cell repertoires in COVID-19. Repertoires were generated with immunoSEQ multiplex PCR, while TCRdb's copy carries only in-frame clones and drops some. In the table there are about 250,000 clones, roughly 86% of which are singletons. The sequenced material came from PBMCs or T cells enriched from blood (not recorded which). The source is a woman aged 25 to 39 with acute COVID-19. Each CDR3 is given with its conserved first and last residue. Each record gives: clone size, J gene, V gene, D gene, CDR3 protein, CDR3 DNA. A D gene is named only where the DNA matches it firmly. The size entry is marked missing in some rows and otherwise reads once, few, many or a size class.

abundance: -; j_gene: TRBJ2-1; v_gene: TRBV11-3; d_gene: TRBD2; CDR3aa: CASSSAAGGDEQFF; CDR3nt: TGTGCCAGCAGCTCAGCCGCTGGGGGGGACGAGCAGTTCTTC
abundance: -; j_gene: TRBJ2-7; v_gene: TRBV4-1; d_gene: TRBD2; CDR3aa: CASRQIAGSSYEQYF; CDR3nt: TGCGCCAGCAGACAAATAGCGGGATCCTCCTACGAGCAGTACTTC
abundance: -; j_gene: TRBJ2-2; v_gene: TRBV5-1; d_gene: -; CDR3aa: CASSLVQEGGELFF; CDR3nt: TGCGCCAGCAGCTTGGTGCAGGAAGGCGGGGAGCTGTTTTTT
abundance: -; j_gene: TRBJ1-1; v_gene: TRBV12-3/TRBV12-4; d_gene: -; CDR3aa: CASSYTENTEAFF; CDR3nt: TGTGCCAGCAGCTACACAGAGAACACTGAAGCTTTCTTT
abundance: -; j_gene: TRBJ2-3; v_gene: TRBV5-1; d_gene: -; CDR3aa: CASSPLGGGAVDTQYF; CDR3nt: TGCGCCAGCTCGCCTCTGGGGGGGGGCGCGGTGGATACGCAGTATTTT
abundance: few; j_gene: TRBJ1-5; v_gene: TRBV6-5; d_gene: TRBD1; CDR3aa: CASSRRGQGEQPQHF; CDR3nt: TGTGCCAGCAGCAGACGAGGACAGGGCGAACAGCCCCAGCATTTT
abundance: -; j_gene: TRBJ1-1; v_gene: TRBV27; d_gene: TRBD1; CDR3aa: CASSFGQGMGAFF; CDR3nt: TGTGCCAGCAGTTTTGGACAGGGGATGGGAGCTTTCTTT
abundance: -; j_gene: TRBJ2-7; v_gene: TRBV12-3/TRBV12-4; d_gene: -; CDR3aa: CASSISYEQYF; CDR3nt: TGTGCCAGTTCAATTTCCTACGAGCAGTACTTC
abundance: -; j_gene: TRBJ1-1; v_gene: TRBV3-1/TRBV3-2; d_gene: TRBD1; CDR3aa: CASSQDRTGVAFF; CDR3nt: TGTGCCAGCAGCCAAGATCGGACAGGGGTAGCTTTCTTT
abundance: -; j_gene: TRBJ2-7; v_gene: TRBV7-6; d_gene: TRBD1; CDR3aa: CASSETGYEQYF; CDR3nt: TGTGCCAGCAGCGAGACAGGGTACGAGCAGTACTTC
abundance: -; j_gene: TRBJ2-2; v_gene: TRBV5-1; d_gene: -; CDR3aa: CASSLVPGQSGELFF; CDR3nt: TGCGCCAGCAGCTTGGTTCCAGGGCAGTCCGGGGAGCTGTTTTTT
abundance: few; j_gene: TRBJ1-2; v_gene: TRBV7-5; d_gene: -; CDR3aa: CARLEELNNYGYTF; CDR3nt: TGTGCCAGATTGGAGGAGCTCAATAACTATGGCTACACCTTC
abundance: -; j_gene: TRBJ1-1; v_gene: TRBV19; d_gene: -; CDR3aa: CASSMKGRATEAFF; CDR3nt: TGTGCCAGTAGTATGAAGGGGCGAGCCACTGAAGCTTTCTTT
abundance: -; j_gene: TRBJ1-2; v_gene: TRBV5-1; d_gene: -; CDR3aa: CASSQGWANYGYTF; CDR3nt: TGCGCCAGCAGCCAGGGGTGGGCTAACTATGGCTACACCTTC
abundance: few; j_gene: TRBJ1-4; v_gene: TRBV4-1; d_gene: TRBD1; CDR3aa: CASSPGTAGDEKLFF; CDR3nt: TGCGCCAGCAGCCCGGGGACAGCGGGAGATGAAAAACTGTTTTTT